Listed below are T cell receptor beta chains from one sample, sequenced in a study of T cells in Graves' hyperthyroidism and ophthalmopathy. TCRdb re-derived calls from the multiplex PCR reads in MiXCR, one entry per CDR3 protein. This repertoire shows about 360,000 distinct CDR3 sequences, around 13% found once; its top ten account for around 9.2%. Material: blood. The receptors were sampled from a woman under 30 with Graves' hyperthyroidism. Both conserved end residues are part of each CDR3. The order of the fields is J gene, clone size, V gene, D gene, CDR3 protein, CDR3 DNA. The D gene is left open where the match is weak. The listing skips clone size in some rows; elsewhere it reads once, few, many or a size class.

TRBJ1-2	many	TRBV10-3	NA	CAISESNLQNYGYTF	TGTGCCATCAGTGAGTCGAACCTGCAAAACTATGGCTACACCTTC
TRBJ1-3	few	TRBV5-8	NA	CASSLAGGTGNTIYF	TGTGCCAGCAGCTTGGCCGGAGGGACTGGAAACACCATATATTTT
TRBJ1-5	many	TRBV7-2	NA	CASSLARLVGNQPQHF	TGTGCCAGCAGCTTAGCCCGCTTGGTGGGGAATCAGCCCCAGCATTTT
TRBJ2-1	many	TRBV24-1	NA	CATSDPLARGNNEQFF	TGTGCCACCAGTGACCCCCTAGCGAGAGGAAACAATGAGCAGTTCTTC
TRBJ1-1	many	TRBV6-1	TRBD1	CATRTQGAGTEAFF	TGTGCCACACGGACACAGGGGGCGGGTACTGAAGCTTTCTTT
TRBJ2-5	few	TRBV28	NA	CASSSLFRGDRETQYF	TGTGCCAGCAGTTCCCTGTTTAGGGGGGATAGGGAGACCCAGTACTTC
TRBJ2-7	many	TRBV12-3/TRBV12-4	NA	CASSSTGTPEQYF	TGTGCCAGCAGTTCCACCGGGACTCCCGAGCAGTACTTC
TRBJ2-7	many	TRBV2	TRBD1	CATGDRGYEQYF	TGTGCCACCGGGGACAGGGGCTACGAGCAGTACTTC
TRBJ1-1	few	TRBV29-1	TRBD1	CSVDFGTGVGGAFF	TGCAGCGTTGATTTCGGGACAGGGGTAGGTGGAGCTTTCTTT
TRBJ2-3	many	TRBV27	TRBD2	CASSPSSGGPPDTQYF	TGTGCCAGCAGTCCCTCATCGGGAGGGCCCCCAGATACGCAGTATTTT
TRBJ1-1	NA	TRBV29-1	TRBD1	CSVGQGNTGAFF	TGCAGCGTCGGACAGGGAAACACTGGAGCTTTCTTT
TRBJ2-7	few	TRBV14	NA	CASSQIRGRYEQYF	TGTGCCAGCAGCCAGATCCGGGGGCGTTACGAGCAGTACTTC
TRBJ1-1	NA	TRBV20-1	NA	CSANPGRNTEAFF	TGCAGTGCGAATCCGGGACGGAACACTGAAGCTTTCTTT
TRBJ2-1	many	TRBV11-2	NA	CASSLDVVNEQFF	TGTGCCAGCAGCTTAGATGTGGTCAATGAGCAGTTCTTC
TRBJ1-1	NA	TRBV19	NA	CASSNWGDQNTEAFF	TGTGCCAGTAGTAACTGGGGGGATCAGAACACTGAAGCTTTCTTT
TRBJ1-6	few	TRBV6-2/TRBV6-3	NA	CASSYRMPVNSPLHF	TGTGCCAGCAGTTACCGAATGCCGGTGAATTCACCCCTCCACTTT
TRBJ2-2	many	TRBV7-3	TRBD2	CASSLPSLAGGRAGELFF	TGTGCCAGCAGCTTACCCTCTCTAGCGGGGGGGCGAGCCGGGGAGCTGTTTTTT
TRBJ2-3	NA	TRBV14	NA	CASSQLSTGISTDTQYF	TGTGCCAGCAGCCAACTCTCCACAGGGATTAGCACAGATACGCAGTATTTT
TRBJ2-1	NA	TRBV5-6	NA	CASGQTPSYNEQFF	TGTGCCAGCGGGCAGACACCCTCCTACAATGAGCAGTTCTTC
TRBJ1-1	few	TRBV13	NA	CASSLDGRNTEAFF	TGTGCCAGCAGCTTAGACGGACGGAACACTGAAGCTTTCTTT
TRBJ1-2	many	TRBV28	TRBD1	CASRSDRVDGYTF	TGTGCCAGCAGGTCCGACAGGGTAGATGGCTACACCTTC
TRBJ2-2	many	TRBV12-3/TRBV12-4	NA	CASSLSSANTGELFF	TGTGCCAGCAGTTTGTCATCCGCGAACACCGGGGAGCTGTTTTTT
TRBJ2-2	NA	TRBV28	NA	CASVSGAADTGELFF	TGTGCCAGCGTATCGGGGGCGGCAGACACCGGGGAGCTGTTTTTT
TRBJ2-7	NA	TRBV28	TRBD1	CASSSPGQGASYEQYF	TGTGCCAGCAGTTCCCCCGGGCAGGGGGCTTCCTACGAGCAGTACTTC
TRBJ1-1	many	TRBV28	NA	CASSFGYREGFNTEAFF	TGTGCCAGCAGTTTTGGGTATAGGGAGGGGTTCAACACTGAAGCTTTCTTT
TRBJ1-1	NA	TRBV20-1	NA	CSARVMEAFF	TGCAGTGCTAGAGTGATGGAAGCTTTCTTT
TRBJ2-7	many	TRBV3-1	NA	CASSQGGGGPYEQYF	TGTGCCAGCAGCCAAGGGGGAGGAGGGCCCTACGAGCAGTACTTC
TRBJ2-2	NA	TRBV24-1	NA	CATSDFPLREHTGELFF	TGTGCCACCAGTGATTTCCCTCTAAGGGAACACACCGGGGAGCTGTTTTTT
TRBJ1-3	many	TRBV3-1	NA	CASSQGVRGRGNTIYF	TGTGCCAGCAGCCAAGGGGTCAGGGGACGTGGAAACACCATATATTTT
TRBJ2-7	few	TRBV14	TRBD1	CASSQGQGIDNYEQYF	TGTGCCAGCAGCCAAGGACAGGGGATTGATAACTACGAGCAGTACTTC
TRBJ1-5	many	TRBV20-1	TRBD1	CSAGDRVGMGNQPQHF	TGCAGTGCCGGGGACAGGGTTGGGATGGGCAATCAGCCCCAGCATTTT
TRBJ2-2	NA	TRBV6-2/TRBV6-3	NA	CASSYRGSGVLYLSGELFF	TGTGCCAGCAGTTACAGAGGGTCGGGGGTCCTTTATCTCTCCGGGGAGCTGTTTTTT
TRBJ2-7	many	TRBV7-9	NA	CASSPRDISSYEQYF	TGTGCCAGCAGCCCTCGGGACATTTCCTCCTACGAGCAGTACTTC
TRBJ2-1	NA	TRBV11-2	NA	CASSASSDTGPYSYNEQFF	TGTGCCAGCAGCGCCTCCTCGGATACGGGTCCTTACTCCTACAATGAGCAGTTCTTC
TRBJ2-7	many	TRBV3-1	NA	CASSQGTRTYEQYF	TGTGCCAGCAGCCAAGGGACACGCACCTACGAGCAGTACTTC
TRBJ1-6	few	TRBV7-9	TRBD1	CASSPGTVTEPLHF	TGTGCCAGCAGCCCCGGGACAGTAACCGAACCCCTCCACTTT
TRBJ1-2	many	TRBV3-1	NA	CASSQPGHIDGYTF	TGTGCCAGCAGCCAGCCGGGACATATAGATGGCTACACCTTC
TRBJ2-1	NA	TRBV27	NA	CATRGGAVEFF	TGTGCCACCCGTGGGGGGGCGGTGGAATTCTTC
TRBJ2-2	many	TRBV12-3/TRBV12-4	NA	CASNLRRRGLGNTGELFF	TGTGCCAGCAACCTGCGCCGTCGGGGGTTGGGTAACACCGGGGAGCTGTTTTTT
TRBJ1-3	many	TRBV27	NA	CASSSPSSGNTIYF	TGTGCCAGCAGTTCGCCGAGCTCTGGAAACACCATATATTTT
TRBJ2-7	many	TRBV7-8	TRBD1	CASSSTGTGYEQYF	TGTGCCAGCAGCTCGACCGGGACAGGCTACGAGCAGTACTTC
TRBJ2-5	many	TRBV28	NA	CASSLSGGSRETQYF	TGTGCCAGCAGTTTGAGTGGGGGGTCGCGGGAGACCCAGTACTTC
TRBJ1-6	many	TRBV7-2	NA	CASSLADFGSPLHF	TGTGCCAGCAGCTTAGCGGATTTTGGTTCACCCCTCCACTTT
TRBJ1-2	many	TRBV9	NA	CASSVEPGLDGYTF	TGTGCCAGCAGCGTAGAACCAGGGCTGGATGGCTACACCTTC
TRBJ2-1	NA	TRBV5-6	NA	CASSLGRVSHEQFF	TGTGCCAGCAGCTTGGGCAGGGTAAGCCATGAGCAGTTCTTC
TRBJ2-1	many	TRBV28	NA	CASSLLSGRGHNEQFF	TGTGCCAGCAGTTTATTAAGTGGCCGGGGTCACAATGAGCAGTTCTTC
TRBJ1-1	many	TRBV6-1	TRBD1	CASSYHDRGGTEAFF	TGTGCCAGCAGTTACCATGACAGGGGTGGGACTGAAGCTTTCTTT
TRBJ2-7	many	TRBV20-1	TRBD1	CSARDRGLTYEQYF	TGCAGTGCTAGAGATAGGGGGCTAACCTACGAGCAGTACTTC
TRBJ2-5	many	TRBV2	NA	CASNERKETQYF	TGTGCCAGCAATGAGCGGAAAGAGACCCAGTACTTC
TRBJ1-2	few	TRBV5-1	TRBD1	CASSLGLTGTGDGYTF	TGCGCCAGCAGCTTGGGGCTAACAGGGACAGGTGATGGCTACACCTTC
TRBJ1-2	few	TRBV19	NA	CASSYGVVYGYTF	TGTGCCAGTAGTTACGGGGTGGTCTATGGCTACACCTTC
TRBJ1-2	many	TRBV2	TRBD1	CASSVDRVHGYTF	TGTGCCAGCAGCGTGGACAGGGTCCATGGCTACACCTTC
TRBJ2-3	NA	TRBV27	TRBD2	CASSSIAGGVDTQYF	TGTGCCAGCAGTTCCATAGCGGGCGGGGTAGATACGCAGTATTTT
TRBJ2-7	NA	TRBV4-3	NA	CASNQDYAGLGEQYF	TGCGCCAGCAACCAAGACTATGCGGGACTCGGCGAGCAGTACTTC
TRBJ1-5	many	TRBV20-1	NA	CSVGGTIKSQHF	TGCAGTGTGGGAGGGACGATCAAGTCCCAGCATTTT
TRBJ2-5	many	TRBV3-1	NA	CASSQGDQYF	TGTGCCAGCAGCCAAGGGGACCAGTACTTC
TRBJ2-3	many	TRBV11-2	TRBD2	CASSGAAGVTDTQYF	TGTGCCAGCAGCGGAGCGGCGGGGGTCACAGATACGCAGTATTTT
TRBJ2-1	many	TRBV6-1	TRBD2	CASSRGLAGVNEQFF	TGTGCCAGCAGCCGAGGACTAGCGGGAGTCAATGAGCAGTTCTTC
TRBJ2-3	many	TRBV28	NA	CASSFVAVPGDTQYF	TGTGCCAGCAGTTTCGTGGCGGTTCCAGGGGATACGCAGTATTTT
TRBJ1-5	many	TRBV28	TRBD1	CASSSGQYSNQPQHF	TGTGCCAGCAGTTCGGGACAGTATAGCAATCAGCCCCAGCATTTT